One and the same sample provided the 26 T cell receptor beta chains below, sequenced in a study of cytomegalovirus exposure and HLA in healthy donors. Primers included in the PCR were 60 Vbeta and 13 Jbeta primers. Sequencing was performed with immunoSEQ multiplex PCR; in TCRdb, only in-frame clones are kept and a portion is missing. The table has 80,000 or so clones, 55% to 75% seen once. The sample consisted of PBMCs. The receptors shown here come from a young man in good health and CMV-seropositive.

The chain employs TRBV29-1 and TRBJ2-5, with TRBD1 matching over 7 bases. Per the germline V gene, CDR1 is SQVTM and CDR2 is ANQGSEA. With 7 bases clipped from V and 5 bases from J, the junction kept 19 bases outside the gene matches. CDR3 length equals 16 residues. In DNA form, the CDR3 reads TGCAGCGCTCTTCCCGGTGGCAGGGGGAGATGGGAGACCCAGTACTTC. It translates to CSALPGGRGRWETQYF.

J is TRBJ2-7 and V is TRBV4-3, with D perhaps TRBD2 (6 bases). V was clipped by 0 bases and J by 4 bases, with 13 bases between them. The CDR3 has 15 residues. Germline values: CDR1 LGHNA, CDR2 YSLEER. The CDR3 reads CASSQDRGEPYEQYF. CDR3 nucleotides: TGCGCCAGCAGCCAAGATCGCGGGGAACCTTACGAGCAGTACTTC.

The CDR3 DNA is TGTGCCAGCAGCCGGCTGACAGACAACACTGAAGCTTTCTTT. Its protein is CASSRLTDNTEAFF. The chain couples TRBV9 to TRBJ1-1, with D possibly being TRBD1 (5 bases). Germline V lookup: CDR1 SGDLS, CDR2 YYNGEE. Trimming took 4 bases from V and 2 from J, leaving 12 bases between them. This CDR3 contains 14 residues.

CDR3 loop: CASSLEASGGADTQYF. The CDR3 DNA reads TGCGCCAGCAGCTTGGAGGCTAGCGGGGGGGCCGATACGCAGTATTTT. The V and J genes are TRBV5-1 and TRBJ2-3, with 12 bases that match TRBD2. The CDR3 totals 16 residues. Germline V gene data show CDR1 as SGHRS and CDR2 as YFSETQ. The trim removed 0 bases at V and 6 bases at J, leaving 5 bases unmatched.

This clone has a handful of counts. V and J are TRBV19 and TRBJ2-3, with D possibly being TRBD2 (6 bases). Trimming removed 3 bases from V and 6 bases from J, with 13 bases in between. Germline loops: CDR1 LNHDA, CDR2 SQIVND (reference sequence). The CDR3 length is 14 residues. The CDR3 loop is CASSIIGRPDTQYF. CDR3 nucleotide sequence: TGTGCCAGTAGTATTATTGGGAGGCCGGATACGCAGTATTTT.

This clone was counted between two and nine times. The chain joins TRBV5-6 to TRBJ2-1; 12 bases map to TRBD2. V dropped 4 bases and J dropped 5; count of bases not matched to a gene: 4. Germline CDR1 is SGHDT and CDR2 is YYEEEE. The CDR3 extends over 15 amino acids. The CDR3 sequence is CASSPGLAGNNEQFF. CDR3 DNA: TGTGCCAGCAGCCCCGGACTAGCGGGGAACAATGAGCAGTTCTTC.

J is TRBJ2-7 and V is TRBV4-1; no firm D call. Germline V lookup: CDR1 MGHRA, CDR2 YSYEKL. Trimming took 1 base from V and 3 from J, leaving 7 bases between them. The CDR3 has 13 residues. The CDR3 here is CASSQGKYYEQYF. Here the CDR3 DNA reads TGCGCCAGCAGCCAAGGTAAATACTACGAGCAGTACTTC.

The rearrangement uses TRBV7-9 and TRBJ1-2, with TRBD1 matching over 8 bases. CDR3 length: 14 residues. In germline, CDR1 is SEHNR, CDR2 FQNEAQ (reference sequence). V shed 8 bases, J shed 4 bases, and the junction held 9 bases outside the gene matches. CDR3 amino acids: CASGGPGGGYGYTF. CDR3 coding DNA: TGTGCCAGCGGGGGGCCAGGGGGCGGCTATGGCTACACCTTC.

J is TRBJ2-5 and V is TRBV30; 10 bases agree with TRBD2. The better agreement between TRBJ2-7 and the DNA end casts doubt on the J call. This CDR3 region has 14 residues. Germline lookup yields CDR1 GTSNPN and CDR2 SVGIG (reference sequence). The CDR3 nucleotides are TGTGCCTGGATAAGGACTAGCGGTAGGGGCGAGCAGTACTTC. Protein product: CAWIRTSGRGEQYF.

The V call is TRBV5-1, the J call TRBJ2-2; 11 bases match TRBD1. Germline CDR1 SGHRS, CDR2 YFSETQ. The CDR3 sequence is 18 residues long. Germline trimming cut 3 bases from V and 4 bases from J; bases unmatched to any gene: 11. CDR3 protein: CASSSVPGQGAGTGELFF. CDR3 nucleotides: TGCGCCAGCAGCTCCGTGCCAGGACAGGGGGCTGGCACCGGGGAGCTGTTTTTT.

This clone appeared a few times. CDR3 coding DNA: TGCGCCAGCAGCTCCATCTTCGGACAGGTAAGTAACTATGGCTACACCTTC. Protein: CASSSIFGQVSNYGYTF. This chain joins TRBV5-1 and TRBJ1-2; 7 nucleotides match TRBD1. The CDR3 spans 17 residues. Germline assignment: CDR1 SGHRS and CDR2 YFSETQ. Losses at the gene ends were 3 bases for V and 1 base for J; bases not matched to a gene: 12.

The chain links TRBV2 to TRBJ2-1, with D possibly matching TRBD2 (7 bases). CDR1 and CDR2 from the germline V gene are SNHLY and FYNNEI. Trimming removed 4 bases at V and 6 bases at J, with 16 bases between. This CDR3 has 15 amino acids. The CDR3 DNA reads as TGTGCCAGCAGTGTCGAGGGGGGAGGGTTCAATGAGCAGTTCTTC. As protein: CASSVEGGGFNEQFF. Looking up the rest from reference TRBV2 and TRBJ2-1 gives the full variable domain: EPEVTQTPSHQVTQMGQEVILRCVPISNHLYFYWYRQILGQKVEFLVSFYNNEISEKSEIFDDQFSVERPDGSNFTLKIRSTKLEDSAMYFCASSVEGGGFNEQFFGPGTRLTVL.

The chain carries TRBV6-1 and TRBJ2-5; the D gene is possibly TRBD1 (6 bases). In germline, CDR1 is MNHNS, CDR2 SASEGT. This CDR3 spans 15 amino acids. With 0 bases removed from V and 2 bases from J, the gap between germline ends came to 10 bases. The CDR3 reads CASSEASGQQETQYF. The CDR3 DNA follows: TGTGCCAGCAGTGAAGCATCCGGACAGCAAGAGACCCAGTACTTC.

The chain combines TRBV5-1 with TRBJ2-7, with 14 bases fitting TRBD2. Germline V lookup: CDR1 SGHRS, CDR2 YFSETQ. The V segment lost 4 bases and the J segment 4 bases; nucleotides outside the gene matches: 10. This CDR3 has 17 amino acids. This CDR3 is CASSPGLAGAQDYEQYF. The CDR3 DNA reads as TGCGCCAGCAGCCCGGGACTAGCGGGGGCCCAGGATTACGAGCAGTACTTC.

In its sample, this clone was seen once. The chain joins TRBV2 to TRBJ1-5; weak D call: TRBD1 (6 bases). Germline loops: CDR1 SNHLY, CDR2 FYNNEI. CDR3 length: 15 amino acids. Trimming cost V 5 bases and J 0 bases, with 11 bases left between them. The CDR3 is CASSKDSNSNQPQHF. In DNA, the CDR3 is TGTGCCAGCAGTAAGGACAGTAATAGCAATCAGCCCCAGCATTTT.

The chain has TRBV9 and TRBJ2-5, with TRBD2 matching 10 bases. The CDR3 consists of 16 residues. With V trimmed by 0 bases and J by 5 bases, 7 bases remained unmatched. Looked up from germline, CDR1 is SGDLS and CDR2 is YYNGEE. DNA of the CDR3: TGTGCCAGCAGCGTAGGAGCGGGAGGGCCGCCCGAGACCCAGTACTTC. This sequence encodes CASSVGAGGPPETQYF.

The J gene is TRBJ2-1, the V gene TRBV10-3, with TRBD1 identical over 11 bases. Germline V gene lookup returns CDR1 ENHRY and CDR2 SYGVKD. The CDR3 loop spans 16 amino acids. Trimming at V came to 0 bases and at J to 7 bases, leaving 5 bases not matched to a gene. The CDR3 DNA is TGTGCCATCAGTGAGTCCTCGGACAGGGGGCGGAATGAGCAGTTCTTC. Translating it yields CAISESSDRGRNEQFF.

The rearrangement joins TRBV4-2 to TRBJ2-1; TRBD2 aligns across 9 bases. This CDR3 region has 16 residues. Trimming removed 7 bases from V and 7 bases from J; junction bases left unmatched: 14. Germline values: CDR1 LGHNA, CDR2 YNFKEQ. CDR3 in DNA: TGTGCCAGCAACAGCCAATTAACTAGCGGGTGGAATGAGCAGTTCTTC. Amino acid sequence: CASNSQLTSGWNEQFF.

The chain carries TRBV6-4 and TRBJ2-2; TRBD2 matches 8 bases. Germline V gene sequence: CDR1 MRHNA, CDR2 SNTAGT. The CDR3 has 14 residues. V was pared by 4 bases and J by 6 bases, with 4 bases of the junction left unmatched. The CDR3 DNA is TGTGCCAGCAGTGTTCAGCGGGGGCCCGGGGAGCTGTTTTTT. Protein sequence: CASSVQRGPGELFF.

The V gene is TRBV6-1, the J gene TRBJ1-5, with a tentative D call TRBD1 (5 bases). Deletions cut 5 bases from V and 7 bases from J, with 12 bases between. The germline V gene has CDR1 MNHNS and CDR2 SASEGT. This CDR3 has 13 residues. This chain's CDR3 is CASSTVEGQPQHF. Here the CDR3 DNA reads TGTGCCAGCAGTACAGTGGAGGGGCAGCCCCAGCATTTT.

The rearrangement joins TRBV10-3 to TRBJ2-2; TRBD2 is a possible D gene (5 bases). Germline CDR1 is ENHRY and CDR2 is SYGVKD. The germline V and J ends were trimmed by 0 bases and 13 bases, with 12 bases remaining between them. The CDR3 runs to 13 residues. CDR3 DNA: TGTGCCATCAGTGAGTCGGATAGACGGGGGCTGTTTTTT. The encoded protein is CAISESDRRGLFF.

The chain links TRBV5-1 to TRBJ2-3; 9 nucleotides align to TRBD2. V gave up 3 bases and J gave up 0 bases; unmatched junction bases: 5. The CDR3 is 16 amino acids. The germline V gene has CDR1 SGHRS and CDR2 YFSETQ. The CDR3 DNA sequence: TGCGCCAGCAGCTCGACTAGCGGATCTAGCACAGATACGCAGTATTTT. It encodes CASSSTSGSSTDTQYF.

This clone was detected a few times. V and J are TRBV9 and TRBJ1-2; 8 bases fit TRBD1. The V and J ends lost 3 bases and 6 bases, in that order; junction bases with no gene match: 7. Looked up from germline, CDR1 is SGDLS and CDR2 is YYNGEE. The CDR3 runs 14 residues. CDR3 sequence reads: CASSGSQGADGYTF. CDR3 coding DNA: TGTGCCAGCAGCGGCTCCCAGGGGGCGGATGGCTACACCTTC.

The V and J genes are TRBV27 and TRBJ2-3; possible D gene TRBD2, 5 bases. The germline CDR1 and CDR2 sequences are MNHEY and SMNVEV (reference sequence). The germline V and J ends were trimmed by 8 bases and 1 base, with 10 bases remaining between them. The CDR3 consists of 13 residues. CDR3 bases: TGTGCCAGCCGGACTGGGGGCACAGATACGCAGTATTTT. It encodes CASRTGGTDTQYF.

The chain links TRBV7-9 to TRBJ2-7; 7 bases are a match to TRBD1. Germline values: CDR1 SEHNR, CDR2 FQNEAQ (reference sequence). J gave up 5 bases and V 5 bases, and 9 bases lay outside the gene matches. This CDR3 comprises 14 residues. The CDR3: CASSPYTGEDEQYF. DNA for the CDR3: TGTGCCAGCAGCCCCTACACAGGGGAAGACGAGCAGTACTTC.

The chain is built from TRBV10-3 and TRBJ2-7; 12 bases fit TRBD2. Trimming took 10 bases from V and 0 from J; bases not matched to a gene: 7. CDR3 length: 15 amino acids. Germline lookup yields CDR1 ENHRY and CDR2 SYGVKD. The chain's CDR3 is CATDSLAGGSYEQYF. The CDR3 DNA follows: TGTGCCACCGATTCACTAGCGGGAGGCTCCTACGAGCAGTACTTC.